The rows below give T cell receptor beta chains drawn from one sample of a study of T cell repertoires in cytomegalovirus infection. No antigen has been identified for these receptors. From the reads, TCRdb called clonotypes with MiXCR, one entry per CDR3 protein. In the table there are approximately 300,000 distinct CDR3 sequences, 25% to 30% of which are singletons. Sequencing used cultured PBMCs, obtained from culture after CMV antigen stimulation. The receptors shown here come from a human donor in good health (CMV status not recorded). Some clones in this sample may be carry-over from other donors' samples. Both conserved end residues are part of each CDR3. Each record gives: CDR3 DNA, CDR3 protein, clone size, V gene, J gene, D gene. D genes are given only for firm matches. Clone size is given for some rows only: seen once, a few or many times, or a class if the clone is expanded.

CDR3 DNA: TGTGCCAGCAGTCCCAACAGGGAGCCGAAGGATACGCAGTATTTT; CDR3 protein: CASSPNREPKDTQYF; clone size: few; V gene: TRBV27; J gene: TRBJ2-3; D gene: .
CDR3 DNA: TGTGCCAGCAGACAACAGGTTAGCAATCAGCCCCAGCATTTT; CDR3 protein: CASRQQVSNQPQHF; clone size: .; V gene: TRBV12-3/TRBV12-4; J gene: TRBJ1-5; D gene: .
CDR3 DNA: TGTGCCAGCAGCGATACTAGCTCCGACTACAATGAGCAGTTCTTC; CDR3 protein: CASSDTSSDYNEQFF; clone size: many; V gene: TRBV12-3/TRBV12-4; J gene: TRBJ2-1; D gene: .
CDR3 DNA: TGCAGTGCTAGCGAGACAGGACTCAATCAGCCCCAGCATTTT; CDR3 protein: CSASETGLNQPQHF; clone size: few; V gene: TRBV20-1; J gene: TRBJ1-5; D gene: .
CDR3 DNA: TGTGCCAGCAGTCCGGGACGGAATAGCAATCAGCCCCAGCATTTT; CDR3 protein: CASSPGRNSNQPQHF; clone size: .; V gene: TRBV3-1; J gene: TRBJ1-5; D gene: .
CDR3 DNA: TGTGCCAGCAGCCGAAAAGGGGGAGTGGACACCGGGGAGCTGTTTTTT; CDR3 protein: CASSRKGGVDTGELFF; clone size: .; V gene: TRBV5-4; J gene: TRBJ2-2; D gene: .
CDR3 DNA: TGCGCCAGCAGCTTGGGACAGGTCTCTGGAAACACCATATATTTT; CDR3 protein: CASSLGQVSGNTIYF; clone size: .; V gene: TRBV5-1; J gene: TRBJ1-3; D gene: .
CDR3 DNA: TGTGCCAGCAGCTACCGACAGGGCGGCTACACCTTC; CDR3 protein: CASSYRQGGYTF; clone size: .; V gene: TRBV7-2; J gene: TRBJ1-2; D gene: TRBD1
CDR3 DNA: TGTGCCAGCAGCGCGGACACCTCGGGTGAGCAGTACTTC; CDR3 protein: CASSADTSGEQYF; clone size: once; V gene: TRBV9; J gene: TRBJ2-7; D gene: .
CDR3 DNA: TGTGCCAGCGGCGATGGGGCAGATACGCAGTATTTT; CDR3 protein: CASGDGADTQYF; clone size: many; V gene: TRBV7-3; J gene: TRBJ2-3; D gene: .
CDR3 DNA: TGTGCCAGCAGCCAGCGACAGGACCACTATGGCTACACCTTC; CDR3 protein: CASSQRQDHYGYTF; clone size: few; V gene: TRBV3-1; J gene: TRBJ1-2; D gene: .
CDR3 DNA: TGTGCCAGCAGCCATTCGAGAACAGGAGCACATGGCTACACCTTC; CDR3 protein: CASSHSRTGAHGYTF; clone size: few; V gene: TRBV7-9; J gene: TRBJ1-2; D gene: .
CDR3 DNA: TGTGCCAGCAGTGAGACAGGGATTAACACTGAAGCTTTCTTT; CDR3 protein: CASSETGINTEAFF; clone size: .; V gene: TRBV25-1; J gene: TRBJ1-1; D gene: TRBD1
CDR3 DNA: TGTGCCAGCAGCTTCGGCGGGGGAGTCAATGAGCAGTTCTTC; CDR3 protein: CASSFGGGVNEQFF; clone size: .; V gene: TRBV5-6; J gene: TRBJ2-1; D gene: TRBD2
CDR3 DNA: TGTGCTAGCAGCCCCTTGGCGGGAATCAGTAATGAGCAGTTCTTC; CDR3 protein: CASSPLAGISNEQFF; clone size: .; V gene: TRBV7-6; J gene: TRBJ2-1; D gene: .
CDR3 DNA: TGTGCCAGCAGTGAACAGGTTAACACCGGGGAGCTGTTTTTT; CDR3 protein: CASSEQVNTGELFF; clone size: .; V gene: TRBV6-4; J gene: TRBJ2-2; D gene: .
CDR3 DNA: TGTGCCAGCAGATCCAGGGCCGGGGGGACACCAACAACCTATGGCTACACCTTC; CDR3 protein: CASRSRAGGTPTTYGYTF; clone size: .; V gene: TRBV5-5; J gene: TRBJ1-2; D gene: .
CDR3 DNA: TGTGCCAGCAGCCCCGGGACTAGCGGGAGTAGGGAGACCCAGTACTTC; CDR3 protein: CASSPGTSGSRETQYF; clone size: .; V gene: TRBV7-3; J gene: TRBJ2-5; D gene: TRBD2
CDR3 DNA: TGTGCCAGCAGCTTATCCGCGTCCCAAGAGACCCAGTACTTC; CDR3 protein: CASSLSASQETQYF; clone size: few; V gene: TRBV7-6; J gene: TRBJ2-5; D gene: .
CDR3 DNA: TGTGCCAGCAGCGTAGCAGGTGGGCGGGGCAATGAGCAGTTCTTC; CDR3 protein: CASSVAGGRGNEQFF; clone size: .; V gene: TRBV9; J gene: TRBJ2-1; D gene: .
CDR3 DNA: TGCAGCGTCGGCAGGGCTGGCCACGAGCAGTACTTC; CDR3 protein: CSVGRAGHEQYF; clone size: few; V gene: TRBV29-1; J gene: TRBJ2-7; D gene: .
CDR3 DNA: TGTGCCAGCACTATTGGACAGACCCGTGGTGAGCAGTTCTTC; CDR3 protein: CASTIGQTRGEQFF; clone size: many; V gene: TRBV12-3/TRBV12-4; J gene: TRBJ2-1; D gene: .
CDR3 DNA: TGTGCCAGCAGCTTAGGATCCCCGAACACCGGGGAGCTGTTTTTT; CDR3 protein: CASSLGSPNTGELFF; clone size: .; V gene: TRBV11-2; J gene: TRBJ2-2; D gene: .